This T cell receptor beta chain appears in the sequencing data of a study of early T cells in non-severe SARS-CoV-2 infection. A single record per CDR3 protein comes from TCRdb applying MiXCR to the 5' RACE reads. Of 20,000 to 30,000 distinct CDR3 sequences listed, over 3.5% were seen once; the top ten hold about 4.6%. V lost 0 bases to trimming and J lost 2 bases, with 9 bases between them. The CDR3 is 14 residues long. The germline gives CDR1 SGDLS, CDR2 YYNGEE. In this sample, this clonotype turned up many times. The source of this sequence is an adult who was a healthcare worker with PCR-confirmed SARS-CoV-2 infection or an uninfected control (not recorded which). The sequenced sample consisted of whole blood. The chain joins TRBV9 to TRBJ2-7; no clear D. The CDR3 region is CASSVGPVTYEQYF. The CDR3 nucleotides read TGTGCCAGCAGCGTAGGCCCGGTGACCTACGAGCAGTACTTC.